This T cell receptor beta chain was profiled in a study of technical replicates of blood from a handful of donors. Sequencing used immunoSEQ multiplex PCR; TCRdb keeps in-frame clones, though not all of them. The sample shows roughly 67,000 clones, 95% to 98% of them seen only once. The CDR3 is made up of 14 amino acids. Germline values: CDR1 SGHAT, CDR2 FQNNGV. J lost 8 bases, V lost 5 bases, and 4 bases had no gene match. The sample comprised T cells isolated from PBMCs. V and J are TRBV11-2 and TRBJ1-4, with 11 bases lining up with TRBD1. The sequence was obtained from a human donor in good health. The CDR3: CASSQDRGREKLFF. The CDR3 coding sequence is TGTGCCAGCAGCCAGGACAGGGGGCGAGAAAAACTGTTTTTT. Looking up the rest from reference TRBV11-2 and TRBJ1-4 gives the full variable domain: EAGVAQSPRYKIIEKRQSVAFWCNPISGHATLYWYQQILGQGPKLLIQFQNNGVVDDSQLPKDRFSAERLKGVDSTLKIQPAKLEDSAVYLCASSQDRGREKLFFGSGTQLSVL.